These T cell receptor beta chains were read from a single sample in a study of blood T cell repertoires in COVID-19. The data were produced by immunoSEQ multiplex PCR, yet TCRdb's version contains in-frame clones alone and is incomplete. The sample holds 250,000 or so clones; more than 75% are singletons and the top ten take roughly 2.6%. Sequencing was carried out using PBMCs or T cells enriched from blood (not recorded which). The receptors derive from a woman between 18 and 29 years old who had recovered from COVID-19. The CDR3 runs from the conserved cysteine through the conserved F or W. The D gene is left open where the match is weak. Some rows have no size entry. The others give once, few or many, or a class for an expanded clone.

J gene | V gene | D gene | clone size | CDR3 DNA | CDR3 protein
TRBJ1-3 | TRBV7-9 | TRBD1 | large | TGTGCCAGCAGCTTCGGACAGGGCTCTGGAAACACCATATATTTT | CASSFGQGSGNTIYF
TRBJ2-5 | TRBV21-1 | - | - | TGTGCCAGCAGCTTGGGACAGGGCGTGGTAGAGACCCAGTACTTC | CASSLGQGVVETQYF
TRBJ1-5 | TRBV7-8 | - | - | TGTGCCAGCAGCCAAGGGGATATAACGGATCAGCCCCAGCATTTT | CASSQGDITDQPQHF
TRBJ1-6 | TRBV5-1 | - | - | TGCGCCAGCAGCTTGGCGGGGGACTCTTCACCCCTCCACTTT | CASSLAGDSSPLHF
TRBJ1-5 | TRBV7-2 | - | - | TGTGCCAGCAACCCCGACAGAAATCAGCCCCAGCATTTT | CASNPDRNQPQHF
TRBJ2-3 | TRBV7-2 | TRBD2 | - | TGTGCCAGCAGCACATCAGCGGGGGGGCGCACAGATACGCAGTATTTT | CASSTSAGGRTDTQYF
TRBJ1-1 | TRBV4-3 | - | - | TGCGCCAGCAGCCAAGACTCCCTGGGCCCCACTGAAGCTTTCTTT | CASSQDSLGPTEAFF
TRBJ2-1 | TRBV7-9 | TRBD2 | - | TGTGCCAGCAGCTTCGTTAGCGGGAGGGCCGGGAATGAGCAGTTCTTC | CASSFVSGRAGNEQFF
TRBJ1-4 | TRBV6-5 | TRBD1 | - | TGTGCCAGCAGTTACCTGACAGGGAACGAAAAACTGTTTTTT | CASSYLTGNEKLFF
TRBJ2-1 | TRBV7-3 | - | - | TGTGCCAGCAGCGCGACATTCTCCTACAATGAGCAGTTCTTC | CASSATFSYNEQFF
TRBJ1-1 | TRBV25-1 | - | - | TGTGCCAGCAGTGAATCGGTCGGCCGCGGAATTCGAGAAGCTTTCTTT | CASSESVGRGIREAFF
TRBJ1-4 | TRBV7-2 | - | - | TGTGCCAGCAGCTTGAGTCTCCGAGAAAAACTGTTTTTT | CASSLSLREKLFF
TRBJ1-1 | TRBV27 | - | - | TGTGCCAGCAAGGCTCAATTTTGGGCAGAGAACACTGAAGCTTTCTTT | CASKAQFWAENTEAFF
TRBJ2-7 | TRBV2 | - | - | TGTGCCAGCAGTGACGGGGGAGATACCTACGAGCAGTACTTC | CASSDGGDTYEQYF
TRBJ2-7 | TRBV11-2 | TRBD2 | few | TGTGCCAGCAGCTTGAGCGGGAGGCGCTACGAGCAGTACTTC | CASSLSGRRYEQYF
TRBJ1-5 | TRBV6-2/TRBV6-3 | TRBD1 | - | TGTGCCAGCAGCAACAGGGGTGAAGGGCCCCAGCATTTT | CASSNRGEGPQHF
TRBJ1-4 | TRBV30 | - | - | TGTGCCTGGAGTGCAGGGTGGGGAAATGAAAAACTGTTTTTT | CAWSAGWGNEKLFF
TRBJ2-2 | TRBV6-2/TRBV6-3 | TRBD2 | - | TGTGCCAGCAGCCAGGGACTAGCGGGGGACACCGGGGAGCTGTTTTTT | CASSQGLAGDTGELFF
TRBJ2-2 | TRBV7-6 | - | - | TGTGCCAGCAGCTCCATAAGGACATGGGCCGGGGAGCTGTTTTTT | CASSSIRTWAGELFF
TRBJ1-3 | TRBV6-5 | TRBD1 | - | TGTGCCAGCAGTTGGACAGGGGCTCGTGGAAACACCATATATTTT | CASSWTGARGNTIYF
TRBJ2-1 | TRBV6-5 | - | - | TGTGCCAGCAGCTTCTACAATGAGCAGTTCTTC | CASSFYNEQFF
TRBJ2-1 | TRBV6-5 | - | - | TGTGCCAGCAGTTACCGAACAGGAGTCGATGAGCAGTTCTTC | CASSYRTGVDEQFF
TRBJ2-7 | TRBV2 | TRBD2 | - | TGTGCCAGCAGTGAAGCCTGGACTAGCGGGAGTTACGAGCAGTACTTC | CASSEAWTSGSYEQYF
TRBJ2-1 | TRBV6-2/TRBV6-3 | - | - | TGTGCCAGCAGCTTGACACGGGGTAGCAATGAGCAGTTCTTC | CASSLTRGSNEQFF
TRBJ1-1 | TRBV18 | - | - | TGTGCCAGCTCACCCCAGTCAGGCGACACTGAAGCTTTCTTT | CASSPQSGDTEAFF
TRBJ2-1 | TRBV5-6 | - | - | TGTGCCAGCAGCGCGGGTAGCGAGGCATTCCCTTTCTACAATGAGCAGTTCTTC | CASSAGSEAFPFYNEQFF
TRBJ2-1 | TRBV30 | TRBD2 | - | TGTGCCTGGAGTGTGGCTAGCGGGAGGAGCTCCTACAATGAGCAGTTCTTC | CAWSVASGRSSYNEQFF
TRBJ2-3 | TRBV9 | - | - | TGTGCCAGCAGCGTAGCCGGGAGAGGAGGTACGCAGTATTTT | CASSVAGRGGTQYF
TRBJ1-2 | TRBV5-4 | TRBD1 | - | TGTGCCAGCAGCGTATACCGGGGACAGTTTGTCGGTGGCTACACCTTC | CASSVYRGQFVGGYTF
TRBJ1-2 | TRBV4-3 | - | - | TGCGCCAGCAGCCGATACTTGCGCGGGGGCATTGGCTACACCTTC | CASSRYLRGGIGYTF